This TCR beta chain was found in a study of T-cell memory formation after mild COVID-19. This CDR3 spans 13 amino acids. V was trimmed by 3 bases and J by 8 bases, leaving 13 bases between them. This clonotype turned up a few times. The antigen is unknown. cDNA libraries for TCR alpha and TCR beta, carrying sample barcodes and UMIs, came from 5'RACE with constant-segment primers. TCRdb re-called the 5' RACE reads with MiXCR, one entry per CDR3 protein. The sample yields under 700,000 distinct CDR3 sequences, just over 20% seen once. Study conclusions and caveats: Some responding clones appeared in pre-infection memory, suggesting cross-reactive memory joined. The CD4+ clones that contracted clustered mainly within CM and EM, and the CD8+ clones concentrated in EMRA. From day 15 to 85, contracting clones were balanced between CD4 and CD8, whereas later expanders leaned toward CD4+.

Sample: PBMCs or a T cell subset sorted from them (not recorded which). The chain joins TRBV12-3 or TRBV12-4 to TRBJ1-1, with D possibly TRBD1 on 5 matching bases. The clonotype originates from an adult woman who had mild COVID-19 (a few samples of this study predate the infection). Cell type and time point are not known. The CDR3 DNA sequence: TGTGCCAGCAGTTTCCGACAGAAAGGGGAAGCTTTCTTT. As protein: CASSFRQKGEAFF.